This TCR beta chain was obtained from a study of shared clonotypes between healthy human individuals (dated by TCRdb to between 2020 and 2021). Background on the whole study: The cohort comprised a couple of women and a few men aged 18 to 49 years. For each donor, CD4 naive and CD4 memory were each given three plates, CD8 naive was given two plates, and CD8 memory was given one plate. Per donor, leukapheresis produced somewhere between about 0.8 and 9 billion PBMCs. To estimate repertoire size and how much clonotypes are shared between individuals, the study performed deep sequencing of blood TCR repertoires from a few healthy adults. Libraries were prepared and TCR repertoires were sequenced by different laboratories using diverse techniques, in order to increase sequencing depth and limit assay-specific biases. Here is what the overall study found, with its caveats: Even with the large sequencing depth, rarefaction of the sorted-subset datasets indicated that sequencing was incomplete. Naive subsets generally had larger estimated clonotype richness than memory subsets did. Because the study included only a small number of donors, the genetic and exposure-history diversity represented was limited. Based on pairwise subsampling, the degree of clonotype sharing among donors was expected to be affected by sequencing depth. Sampling was restricted to blood, and TCR repertoires in tissue are likely to differ from TCR repertoires in blood. Sharing across several donors was observed for roughly 5.4% of naive CD4, under 4% of naive CD8, over 2% of memory CD4, and about 0.4% of memory CD8 clonotypes. Clonotypes shared by all four sorted-subset donors showed higher generation probabilities than non-shared clonotypes.

Healthy HIV-negative adults with no recently reported acute infections or vaccinations were included as donors. All donors were Caucasian adults living in Nashville, Tennessee, USA. CD4+ T cells were enriched by magnetic negative selection, after which naive cells were positively selected on CD45RA and the negative fraction was taken as the memory subset. After blood collection by leukapheresis, PBMCs were isolated using Ficoll-Histopaque density gradient centrifugation and then cryopreserved in the vapor phase of liquid nitrogen. Analytical flow cytometry was used to check the purity and quantity of every magnetically sorted T cell population. Genomic DNA was isolated from each sorted fraction and quantified by UV absorbance on a Nanodrop 2000c. Relative to germline, V is 2 bases shorter and J is 3 bases shorter, with 11 bases between their ends. CDR3 length: 14 amino acids, cysteine to phenylalanine. Solely the CDR3 DNA is kept, with 42 bases framed from the first base. The germline V gene specifies SGHTA as CDR1 and FQGTGA as CDR2.

Comments on this clone: The target of this receptor is not known. No much larger clone exists at a distance of one base, and base qualities are not known.

Using the deep immunoSEQ assay, TCR CDR3 regions were amplified from genomic DNA by multiplex PCR. Extracted genomic DNA from each cell subset was spread evenly across all wells of several immunoSEQ 96-well plates, with each plate serving as a replicate. For sorted subsets, around 200 ng genomic DNA, equal to tens of thousands of T cell genomes, was loaded into each replicate PCR. The purified libraries were quantified using a Qubit 3.0 fluorometer, sized with a Bioanalyzer 2100, and then quantified again using the KAPA Library Quantification kit. Every immunoSEQ 96-well plate was sequenced on a dedicated single-read 150-cycle Illumina NextSeq 550 flow cell. In the source study's methods: The immunoSEQ output contained only junctional sequences without quality scores, so filtering could not match that applied to full-length reads. Sequences were annotated with PyIR, a Python wrapper for IgBLAST v1.9, using IMGT germline references to assign V/J genes and CDR3. Reads were filtered out if the reads had weak V/J assignments (E-value above 1e-6), no CDR3, stop codons, out-of-frame junctions, or ambiguous translated residues. V3J clonotypes were defined by identical inferred V gene, J gene, and CDR3 amino acid sequence. Percentage overlap between repertoires was computed as shared unique clonotypes divided by the size of the smaller repertoire. RTK rarefaction, the Chao1 estimator, and Recon v2.1 estimates of unobserved clonotypes were used to assess repertoire richness. OLGA was used to compute generation probabilities for all TCRbeta clonotypes that the gDNA method yielded from a few donors. Not all clones reach the TCRdb copy of this immuneACCESS table, which keeps in-frame sequences only. Checked studies attribute under half of the gap to unresolved V genes and leave the rest unexplained. V and J calls and clone size are given by that table; D and trimming were obtained from the DNA. This sample has 600,000 to 800,000 clones in its table, and over 60% of those were observed once. Under 2% of the sample lies in the top ten.

Sequencing was carried out using memory CD4+ T cells sorted from blood. The sample's cell subset or site label, decoded: CD45RA-negative fraction. The sequence was obtained from a woman aged 25-40 years in good health. The sequence links TRBV7-3 to TRBJ2-7; the D gene is unclear. The CDR3 amino acid sequence is: CASSLVTPIYEQYF. DNA sequence: TGTGCCAGCAGCTTAGTTACGCCGATCTACGAGCAGTACTTC. The reference TRBV7-3 and TRBJ2-7 proteins fill in what lies around the CDR3, so the full variable domain reads GAGVSQTPSNKVTEKGKYVELRCDPISGHTALYWYRQSLGQGPEFLIYFQGTGAADDSGLPNDRFFAVRPEGSVSTLKIQRTERGDSAVYLCASSLVTPIYEQYFGPGTRLTVT.